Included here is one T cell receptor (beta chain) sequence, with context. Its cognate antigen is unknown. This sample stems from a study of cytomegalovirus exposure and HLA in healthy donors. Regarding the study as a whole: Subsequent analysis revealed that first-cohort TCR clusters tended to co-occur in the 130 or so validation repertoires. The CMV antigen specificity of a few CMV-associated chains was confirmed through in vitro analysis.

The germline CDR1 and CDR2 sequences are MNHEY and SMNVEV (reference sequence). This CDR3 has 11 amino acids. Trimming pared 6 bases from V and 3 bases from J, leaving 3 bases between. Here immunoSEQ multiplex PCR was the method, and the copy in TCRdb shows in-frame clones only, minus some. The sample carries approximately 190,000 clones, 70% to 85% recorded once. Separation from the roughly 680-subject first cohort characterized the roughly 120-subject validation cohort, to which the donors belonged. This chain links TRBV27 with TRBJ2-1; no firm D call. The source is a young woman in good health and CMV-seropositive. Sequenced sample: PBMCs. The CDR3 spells CASSLYNEQFF. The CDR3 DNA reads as TGTGCCAGCAGCCTCTACAATGAGCAGTTCTTC.